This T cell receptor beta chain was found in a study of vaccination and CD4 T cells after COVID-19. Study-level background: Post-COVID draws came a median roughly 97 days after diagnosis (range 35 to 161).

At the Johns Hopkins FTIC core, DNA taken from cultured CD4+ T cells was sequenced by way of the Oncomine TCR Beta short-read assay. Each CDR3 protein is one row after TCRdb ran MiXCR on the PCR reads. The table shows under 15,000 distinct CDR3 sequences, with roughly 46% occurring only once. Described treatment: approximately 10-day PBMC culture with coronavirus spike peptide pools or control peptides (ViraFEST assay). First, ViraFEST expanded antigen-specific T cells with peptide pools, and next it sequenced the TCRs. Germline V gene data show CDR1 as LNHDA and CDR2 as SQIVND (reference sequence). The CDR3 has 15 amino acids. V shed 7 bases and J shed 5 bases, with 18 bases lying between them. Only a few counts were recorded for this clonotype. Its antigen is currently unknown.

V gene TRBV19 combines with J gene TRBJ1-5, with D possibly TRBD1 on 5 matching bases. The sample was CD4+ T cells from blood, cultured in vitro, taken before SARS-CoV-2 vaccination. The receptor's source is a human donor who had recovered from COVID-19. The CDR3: CASTVGGSRYQPQHF. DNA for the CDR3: TGTGCCAGTACGGTTGGGGGAAGTCGTTATCAGCCCCAGCATTTT.